This T cell receptor beta chain originates from a study of control samples from healthy donors and cancer patients. This clone was detected only once. The germline V and J ends were trimmed by 3 bases and 7 bases, with 10 bases remaining between them. The CDR3 is 13 amino acids. Germline V gives CDR1 MGHRA, CDR2 YSYEKL. Sequenced by immunoSEQ multiplex PCR; TCRdb stores in-frame clones only, minus some. Of 130,000 or so clones in the sample, 90% were seen once. The specimen sequenced was blood. The chain employs TRBV4-1 and TRBJ2-1; tentatively, D is TRBD2 (5 bases). This clonotype originated in a man between 40 and 49 years old in good health. The CDR3 DNA reads as TGCGCCAGCAGCCACCTACTAGTAAATGAGCAGTTCTTC. Translated: CASSHLLVNEQFF.